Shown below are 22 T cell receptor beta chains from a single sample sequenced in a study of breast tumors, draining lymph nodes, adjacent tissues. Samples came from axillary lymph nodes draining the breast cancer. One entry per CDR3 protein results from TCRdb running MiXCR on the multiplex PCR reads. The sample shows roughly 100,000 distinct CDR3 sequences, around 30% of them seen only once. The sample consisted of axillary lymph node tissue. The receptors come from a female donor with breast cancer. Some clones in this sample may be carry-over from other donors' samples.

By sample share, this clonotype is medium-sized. The CDR3 reads CASSSQPQGLGNSPLHF. CDR3 coding DNA: TGTGCCAGCAGCAGCCAGCCCCAGGGTCTCGGGAATTCACCCCTCCACTTT. The rearrangement joins TRBV7-2 to TRBJ1-6; possibly TRBD1 for D (5 bases). Germline CDR1 is SGHTA and CDR2 is FQGNSA. CDR3 size: 17 residues. Trimming removed 5 bases from V and 7 bases from J, with 21 bases in between.

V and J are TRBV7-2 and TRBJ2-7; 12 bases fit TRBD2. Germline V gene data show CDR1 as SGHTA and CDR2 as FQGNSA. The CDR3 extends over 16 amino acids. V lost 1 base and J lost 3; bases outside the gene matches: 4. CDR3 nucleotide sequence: TGTGCCAGCAGCTTAGATCCGGGACTAGCGGGCTACGAGCAGTACTTC. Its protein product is CASSLDPGLAGYEQYF.

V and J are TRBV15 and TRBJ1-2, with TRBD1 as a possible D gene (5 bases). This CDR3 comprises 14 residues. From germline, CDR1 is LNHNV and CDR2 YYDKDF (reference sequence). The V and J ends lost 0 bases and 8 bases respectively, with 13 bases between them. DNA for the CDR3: TGTGCCACCAGCAGAGAGGGGCAGGAGAGGGGCTACACCTTC. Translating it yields CATSREGQERGYTF. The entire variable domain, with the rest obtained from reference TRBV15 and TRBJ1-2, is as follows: DAMVIQNPRYQVTQFGKPVTLSCSQTLNHNVMYWYQQKSSQAPKLLFHYYDKDFNNEADTPDNFQSRRPNTSFCFLDIRSPGLGDTAMYLCATSREGQERGYTFGSGTRLTVV.

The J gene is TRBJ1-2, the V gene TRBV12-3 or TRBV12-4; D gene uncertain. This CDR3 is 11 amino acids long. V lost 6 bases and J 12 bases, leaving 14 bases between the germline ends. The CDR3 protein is CASSLSTGNTF. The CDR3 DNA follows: TGTGCCAGCAGCTTATCGACTGGAAACACCTTC.

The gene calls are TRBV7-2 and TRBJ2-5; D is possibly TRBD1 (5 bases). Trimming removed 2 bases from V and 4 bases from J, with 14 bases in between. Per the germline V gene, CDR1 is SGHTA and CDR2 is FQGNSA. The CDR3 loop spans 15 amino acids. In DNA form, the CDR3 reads TGTGCCAGCAGCTTATCTAGGCAGGGCACAGAGACCCAGTACTTC. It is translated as CASSLSRQGTETQYF.

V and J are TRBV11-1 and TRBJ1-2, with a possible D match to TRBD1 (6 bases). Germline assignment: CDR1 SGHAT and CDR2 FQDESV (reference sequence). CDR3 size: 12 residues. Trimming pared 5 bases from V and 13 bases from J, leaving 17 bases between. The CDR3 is CASSRLSGAPTF. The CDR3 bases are TGTGCCAGCAGCCGTCTGTCGGGGGCCCCCACCTTC.

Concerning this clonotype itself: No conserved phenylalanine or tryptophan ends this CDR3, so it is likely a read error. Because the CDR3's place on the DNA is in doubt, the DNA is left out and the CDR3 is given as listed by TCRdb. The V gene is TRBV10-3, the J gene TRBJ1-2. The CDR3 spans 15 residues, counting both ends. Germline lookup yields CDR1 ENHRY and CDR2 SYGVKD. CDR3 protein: CAISTNNKRGYGYPL.

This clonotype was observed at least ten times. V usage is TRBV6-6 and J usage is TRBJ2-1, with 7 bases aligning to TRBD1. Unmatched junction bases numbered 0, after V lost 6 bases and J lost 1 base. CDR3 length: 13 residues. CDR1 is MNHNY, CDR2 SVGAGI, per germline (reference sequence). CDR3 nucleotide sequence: TGTGCCAGCAGACAGGGGTCCTACAATGAGCAGTTCTTC. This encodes CASRQGSYNEQFF.

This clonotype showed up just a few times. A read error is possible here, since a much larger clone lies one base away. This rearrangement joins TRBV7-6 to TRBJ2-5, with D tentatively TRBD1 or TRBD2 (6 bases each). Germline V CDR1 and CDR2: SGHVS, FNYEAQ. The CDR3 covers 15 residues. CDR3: CASSLTPGAQETQHF. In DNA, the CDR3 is TGTGCCAGCAGCCTCACACCGGGGGCGCAAGAGACCCAGCACTTC.

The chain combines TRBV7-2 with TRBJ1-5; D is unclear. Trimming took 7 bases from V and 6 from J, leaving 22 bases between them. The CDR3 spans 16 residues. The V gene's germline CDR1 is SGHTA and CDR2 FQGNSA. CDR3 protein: CASNSWLGPKRQPQHF. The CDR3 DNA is TGTGCCAGCAACTCGTGGCTCGGACCGAAGCGTCAGCCCCAGCATTTT. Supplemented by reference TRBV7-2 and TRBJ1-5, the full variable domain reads GAGVSQSPSNKVTEKGKDVELRCDPISGHTALYWYRQSLGQGLEFLIYFQGNSAPDKSGLPSDRFSAERTGGSVSTLTIQRTQQEDSAVYLCASNSWLGPKRQPQHFGDGTRLSIL.

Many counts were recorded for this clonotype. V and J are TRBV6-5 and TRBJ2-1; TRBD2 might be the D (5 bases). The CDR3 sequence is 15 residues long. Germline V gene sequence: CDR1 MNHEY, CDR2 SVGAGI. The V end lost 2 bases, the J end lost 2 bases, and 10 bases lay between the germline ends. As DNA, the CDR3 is TGTGCCAGCAGTTACGAGGGAACTACCTACAATGAGCAGTTCTTC. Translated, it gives CASSYEGTTYNEQFF.

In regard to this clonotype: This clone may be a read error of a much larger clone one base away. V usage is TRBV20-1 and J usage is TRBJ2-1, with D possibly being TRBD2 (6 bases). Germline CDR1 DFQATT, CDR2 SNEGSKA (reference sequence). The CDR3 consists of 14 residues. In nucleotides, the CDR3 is TGCAGTGCATCGCGGGGCATTGCCTACACTGAGCAGTTCTTC. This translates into CSASRGIAYTEQFF.

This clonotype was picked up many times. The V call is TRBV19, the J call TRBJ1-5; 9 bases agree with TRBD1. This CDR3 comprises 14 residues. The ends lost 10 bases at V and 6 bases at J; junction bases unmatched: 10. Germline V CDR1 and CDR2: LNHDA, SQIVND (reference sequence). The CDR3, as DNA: TGTGCCACCTCGGAACAGGGGGCCCGTCAGCCCCAGCATTTT. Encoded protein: CATSEQGARQPQHF.

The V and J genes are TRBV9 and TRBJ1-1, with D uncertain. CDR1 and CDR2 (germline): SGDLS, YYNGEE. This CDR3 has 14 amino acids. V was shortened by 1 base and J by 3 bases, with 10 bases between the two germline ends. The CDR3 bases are TGTGCCAGCAGCGTATCCATATCCGACACTGAAGCTTTCTTT. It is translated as CASSVSISDTEAFF.

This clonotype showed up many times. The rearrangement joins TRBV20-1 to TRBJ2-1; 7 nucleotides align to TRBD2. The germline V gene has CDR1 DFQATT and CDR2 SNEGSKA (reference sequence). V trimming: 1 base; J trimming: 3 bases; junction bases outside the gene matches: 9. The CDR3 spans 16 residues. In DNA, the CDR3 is TGCAGTGCTAGAGGCCGGGCTAGCGGCATCTACAATGAGCAGTTCTTC. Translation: CSARGRASGIYNEQFF.

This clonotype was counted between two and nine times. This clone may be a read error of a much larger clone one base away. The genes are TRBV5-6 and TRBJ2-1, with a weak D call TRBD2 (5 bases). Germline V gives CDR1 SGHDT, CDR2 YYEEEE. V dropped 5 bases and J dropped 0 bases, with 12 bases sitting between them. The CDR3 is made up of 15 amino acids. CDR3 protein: CASRPSLTSYNEQFF. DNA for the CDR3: TGTGCCAGCAGACCTAGCCTAACCTCCTACAATGAGCAGTTCTTC.

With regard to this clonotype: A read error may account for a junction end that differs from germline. The CDR3: CARSLQGLRNQPQHF. For the CDR3, the DNA is TGTGCCCGCAGCCTACAGGGACTTCGCAATCAGCCCCAGCATTTT. J is TRBJ1-5 and V is TRBV6-5; tentative D call: TRBD1 (6 bases). CDR1 and CDR2 from the germline V gene are MNHEY and SVGAGI. The CDR3 is 15 residues long.

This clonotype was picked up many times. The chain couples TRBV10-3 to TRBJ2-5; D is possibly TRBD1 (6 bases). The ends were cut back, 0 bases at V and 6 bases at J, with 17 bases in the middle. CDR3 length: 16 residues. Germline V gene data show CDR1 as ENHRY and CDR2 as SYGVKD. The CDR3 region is CAISESNRERGKTQYF. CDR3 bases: TGTGCCATCAGTGAGTCGAACAGGGAGAGGGGGAAGACCCAGTACTTC.

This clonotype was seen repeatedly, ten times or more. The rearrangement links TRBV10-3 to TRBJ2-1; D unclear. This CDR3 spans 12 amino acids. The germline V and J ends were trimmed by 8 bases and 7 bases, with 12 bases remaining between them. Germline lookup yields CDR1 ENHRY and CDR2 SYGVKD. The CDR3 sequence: CAIGVPRNEQFF. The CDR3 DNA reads TGTGCCATCGGTGTCCCGAGGAATGAGCAGTTCTTC.

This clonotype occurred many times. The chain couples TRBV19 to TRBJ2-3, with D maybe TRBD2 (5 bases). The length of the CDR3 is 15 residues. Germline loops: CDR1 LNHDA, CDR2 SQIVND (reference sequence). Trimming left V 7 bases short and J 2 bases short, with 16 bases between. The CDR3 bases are TGTGCCAGTACAGAGGGCCAGACCAACACAGATACGCAGTATTTT. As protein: CASTEGQTNTDTQYF.

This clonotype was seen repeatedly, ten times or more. CDR3 in DNA: TGTGCCAGCAGTTTCGCTTCCGGGACAGGGCGCCACGAGCAGTACTTC. Amino acids: CASSFASGTGRHEQYF. The chain has TRBV27 and TRBJ2-7; the match to TRBD1 covers 9 bases. Germline trimming cut 3 bases from V and 5 bases from J; bases unmatched to any gene: 11. The CDR3 totals 16 residues. The V gene's germline CDR1 is MNHEY and CDR2 SMNVEV (reference sequence).

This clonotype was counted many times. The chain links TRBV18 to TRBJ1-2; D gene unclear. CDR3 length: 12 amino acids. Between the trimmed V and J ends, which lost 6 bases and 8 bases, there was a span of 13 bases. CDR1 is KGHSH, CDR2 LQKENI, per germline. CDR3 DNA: TGTGCCAGCTCCCCAGGAAGGGAAGGCTACACCTTC. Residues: CASSPGREGYTF.